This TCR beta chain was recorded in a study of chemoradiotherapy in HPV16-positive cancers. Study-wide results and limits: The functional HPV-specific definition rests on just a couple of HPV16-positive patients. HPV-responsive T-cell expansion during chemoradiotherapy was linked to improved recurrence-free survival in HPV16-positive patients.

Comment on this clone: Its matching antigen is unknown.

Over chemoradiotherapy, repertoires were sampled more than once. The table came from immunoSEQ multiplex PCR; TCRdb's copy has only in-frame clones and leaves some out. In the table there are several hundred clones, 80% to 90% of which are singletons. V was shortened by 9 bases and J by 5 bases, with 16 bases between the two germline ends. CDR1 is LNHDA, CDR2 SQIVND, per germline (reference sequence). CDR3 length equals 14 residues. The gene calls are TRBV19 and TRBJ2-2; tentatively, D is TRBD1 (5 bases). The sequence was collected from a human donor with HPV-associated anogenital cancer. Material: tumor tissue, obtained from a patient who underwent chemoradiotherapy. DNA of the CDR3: TGTGCCAGCGTATTAGGGGCCATGACCGGGGAGCTGTTTTTT. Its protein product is CASVLGAMTGELFF. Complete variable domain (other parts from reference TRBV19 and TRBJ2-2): DGGITQSPKYLFRKEGQNVTLSCEQNLNHDAMYWYRQDPGQGLRLIYYSQIVNDFQKGDIAEGYSVSREKKESFPLTVTSAQKNPTAFYLCASVLGAMTGELFFGEGSRLTVL.